This T cell receptor (beta chain) was retrieved from a study of vaccination and CD4 T cells after COVID-19. The wider study: The authors exposed cells to overlapping spike peptides derived from SARS-CoV-2, HCoV-NL63, HCoV-OC43 and HCoV-229E. Cultures designated as controls were supplied with a CEFX pool, an HIV-1 Nef pool, or no peptide.

Findings of the study overall: The study found that a median 86.3% of reactive clones in convalescent patients appeared only post-vaccination.

Sequencing of the DNA from cultured CD4+ T cells was carried out with the Oncomine TCR Beta short-read assay. It was cultured CD4+ T cells from which genomic DNA was extracted. TCRdb fed the PCR reads into MiXCR, producing one record per CDR3 protein. The sample has roughly 9,900 distinct CDR3 sequences, around 66% seen once. Treatment meaning: roughly 11-day PBMC culture with coronavirus spike peptide pools or control peptides (ViraFEST assay). Of note for this clonotype: As yet, its antigen is unknown.

With 5 bases removed from V and 4 bases from J, the gap between germline ends came to 12 bases. Germline lookup yields CDR1 MNHNS and CDR2 SASEGT. The CDR3 totals 14 residues. The sample was CD4+ T cells from blood, cultured in vitro. The TCR originated in a human donor who had recovered from COVID-19. This chain uses TRBV6-1 with TRBJ1-3, with D hard to call. CDR3 amino acids: CASSPARQGNTIYF. DNA of the CDR3: TGTGCCAGCAGTCCAGCCCGGCAGGGAAACACCATATATTTT.